This record covers a single TCR beta chain. The source of the sample is a study of control samples from healthy donors and cancer patients. There are 15 residues in the CDR3. CDR1 is SGHNT, CDR2 YENEEA, per germline. V was shortened by 4 bases and J by 2 bases, with 14 bases between the two germline ends. Produced via immunoSEQ multiplex PCR; TCRdb's table is partial and in-frame only. Among around 59,000 clones listed, under 95% were seen once. The chain couples TRBV11-3 to TRBJ2-5; D is possibly TRBD2 (7 bases). Sample: PBMCs. The TCR sequence derives from a man aged 40-55 years with colorectal cancer. As DNA, the CDR3 is TGTGCCAGCAGCTCGCCGGGGGGACAACAAGAGACCCAGTACTTC. Protein product: CASSSPGGQQETQYF.